The rows below give T cell receptor beta chains drawn from one sample of a study of CD8 T cells in ankylosing spondylitis. TCRdb re-derived calls from the 5' RACE reads in MiXCR, one entry per CDR3 protein. The table includes under 450,000 distinct CDR3 sequences, 20% detected once. Sequencing was performed on blood, either unsorted or a sorted T cell fraction (not recorded which). The receptor source for this set is a male donor with ankylosing spondylitis or in good health (not recorded which). Each CDR3 is given with its conserved first and last residue. D genes are given only for firm matches. Clone size is given for some rows only: seen once, a few or many times, or a class if the clone is expanded.

j_gene	abundance	v_gene	d_gene	CDR3aa	CDR3nt
TRBJ2-1	NA	TRBV6-1	TRBD2	CASSPGTSGGANEQFF	TGTGCCAGCAGCCCGGGGACTAGCGGGGGGGCGAATGAGCAGTTCTTC
TRBJ2-3	NA	TRBV11-2	TRBD1	CASRQNRDRGDDTQYF	TGTGCCAGCAGACAAAATCGGGACAGGGGTGACGATACGCAGTATTTT
TRBJ1-1	few	TRBV12-3/TRBV12-4	NA	CASSSSPTRREAFF	TGTGCCAGCAGTTCATCCCCCACAAGGCGTGAAGCTTTCTTT
TRBJ1-6	NA	TRBV5-8	TRBD1	CASSTGQGNFNSPLHF	TGTGCCAGCAGCACAGGACAGGGCAACTTTAATTCACCCCTCCACTTT
TRBJ2-1	NA	TRBV13	NA	CASVRGPPYNEQFF	TGTGCCAGCGTCCGGGGGCCACCCTACAATGAGCAGTTCTTC
TRBJ2-1	NA	TRBV20-1	TRBD2	CSAPGGAMSYNEQFF	TGCAGTGCCCCCGGGGGGGCTATGTCCTACAATGAGCAGTTCTTC
TRBJ2-3	NA	TRBV29-1	TRBD1	CSVDLARTGADTQYF	TGCAGCGTTGATTTGGCAAGGACAGGGGCAGATACGCAGTATTTT
TRBJ2-7	few	TRBV29-1	TRBD2	CSVRGGTSYEQYF	TGCAGCGTACGGGGGGGTACCTCCTACGAGCAGTACTTC
TRBJ2-1	few	TRBV11-2	NA	CASTRGLEQFF	TGTGCCAGCACCAGGGGCCTGGAGCAGTTCTTC
TRBJ2-4	NA	TRBV11-2	NA	CASSPAMGLDRAKNIQYF	TGTGCCAGCAGCCCCGCCATGGGCCTAGACAGGGCCAAAAACATTCAGTACTTC
TRBJ2-1	NA	TRBV12-3/TRBV12-4	NA	CASSPDTELYNEQFF	TGTGCCAGCAGTCCCGACACGGAGCTCTACAATGAGCAGTTCTTC
TRBJ2-1	few	TRBV7-9	NA	CASSFDSNEQFF	TGTGCCAGCAGCTTTGACAGCAATGAGCAGTTCTTC
TRBJ2-7	few	TRBV29-1	NA	CSARDGNEQYF	TGCAGCGCTAGGGACGGAAACGAGCAGTACTTC
TRBJ2-1	NA	TRBV29-1	TRBD1	CSVDRGREQFF	TGCAGCGTGGACAGGGGGCGGGAGCAGTTCTTC
TRBJ2-5	NA	TRBV3-1	TRBD2	CASSQTQRGGWGETQYF	TGTGCCAGCAGCCAAACCCAGCGGGGGGGCTGGGGGGAGACCCAGTACTTC
TRBJ1-1	few	TRBV12-3/TRBV12-4	NA	CASSHRLNTEAFF	TGTGCCAGCAGCCACCGACTGAACACTGAAGCTTTCTTT
TRBJ1-6	few	TRBV6-1	TRBD1	CASGDSYNSPLHF	TGTGCCAGCGGGGACAGCTATAATTCACCCCTCCACTTT
TRBJ2-1	few	TRBV3-1	NA	CASSQEVRNNEQFF	TGTGCCAGCAGCCAAGAAGTACGGAACAATGAGCAGTTCTTC
TRBJ2-3	few	TRBV12-3/TRBV12-4	TRBD1	CASSSGQAGGSQYF	TGTGCCAGCAGTTCCGGACAGGCCGGCGGTTCGCAGTATTTT
TRBJ2-2	NA	TRBV12-3/TRBV12-4	TRBD1	CASNVGTGDGAGELFF	TGTGCCAGCAACGTGGGGACAGGTGATGGGGCCGGGGAGCTGTTTTTT
TRBJ2-7	few	TRBV3-1	NA	CASSQDSYVGWYEQYF	TGTGCCAGCAGCCAAGATTCGTACGTAGGGTGGTACGAGCAGTACTTC
TRBJ2-5	few	TRBV10-3	TRBD2	CAIRGLAGGMETQYF	TGTGCCATCAGGGGACTAGCGGGGGGCATGGAGACCCAGTACTTC
TRBJ2-7	few	TRBV6-5	NA	CASSYSNGPYEQYF	TGTGCCAGCAGTTACTCGAACGGCCCATACGAGCAGTACTTC
TRBJ2-1	NA	TRBV10-3	NA	CAISESKGNEQFF	TGTGCCATCAGTGAGTCGAAAGGCAATGAGCAGTTCTTC
TRBJ2-1	few	TRBV27	TRBD2	CASRGTTYNEQFF	TGTGCCAGCAGGGGGACTACCTACAATGAGCAGTTCTTC
TRBJ2-5	NA	TRBV15	NA	CATSRDRGTETQYF	TGTGCCACCAGCAGAGATAGGGGGACAGAGACCCAGTACTTC
TRBJ2-2	few	TRBV4-1	NA	CASSQDRDAGELFF	TGCGCCAGCAGCCAAGATCGAGATGCCGGGGAGCTGTTTTTT
TRBJ2-2	NA	TRBV6-5	NA	CASSYSRSNTGELFF	TGTGCCAGCAGTTACTCGAGATCGAACACCGGGGAGCTGTTTTTT
TRBJ2-3	NA	TRBV28	NA	CASSPLGAMGRDTQYF	TGTGCCAGCAGTCCCCTAGGAGCTATGGGCAGGGATACGCAGTATTTT
TRBJ2-1	NA	TRBV7-9	NA	CASSLVVEGQFF	TGTGCCAGCAGCTTAGTTGTAGAGGGGCAGTTCTTC
TRBJ2-5	few	TRBV4-1	TRBD1	CASSQDRTGEETQYF	TGCGCCAGCAGCCAAGATCGGACAGGGGAAGAGACCCAGTACTTC
TRBJ2-1	many	TRBV27	NA	CASSLEDQDHEQFF	TGTGCCAGCAGTTTAGAGGACCAGGACCATGAGCAGTTCTTC
TRBJ2-7	NA	TRBV11-2	NA	CASSLIPAEQYF	TGTGCCAGCAGCTTAATCCCGGCCGAGCAGTACTTC
TRBJ2-7	NA	TRBV5-4	TRBD1	CASTLGTGGYSEQYF	TGTGCCAGCACTTTGGGGACAGGGGGGTATTCCGAGCAGTACTTC
TRBJ1-4	NA	TRBV7-8	NA	CASSPYPGLSNEKLFF	TGTGCCAGCAGCCCATACCCGGGACTGTCTAATGAAAAACTGTTTTTT
TRBJ1-2	few	TRBV5-1	NA	CASSLNRVLYGYTF	TGCGCCAGCAGCTTGAACAGGGTCCTCTATGGCTACACCTTC
TRBJ2-1	NA	TRBV11-2	TRBD2	CASSLGLAGNNEQFF	TGTGCCAGCAGCTTGGGACTAGCGGGGAACAATGAGCAGTTCTTC